This TCR beta chain stems from a study of cytomegalovirus exposure and HLA in healthy donors. Study results and caveats: Later, an analysis found that TCR clusters from the first cohort tended to co-occur in the roughly 120 validation repertoires.

Germline V gives CDR1 MNHNY, CDR2 SVGAGI (reference sequence). CDR3 size: 13 residues. V trimming: 5 bases; J trimming: 4 bases; junction bases outside the gene matches: 4. The study drew the donors from its roughly 130-subject validation cohort, separate from the roughly 670-subject first cohort. Some clones are missing from TCRdb's copy, which holds only in-frame ones; the method was immunoSEQ multiplex PCR. This sample has approximately 160,000 clones; 95% to 97% occur once, and the top ten carry roughly 0.83%. A word on this clone: What it binds is unknown.

V and J are TRBV6-6 and TRBJ1-2; the match to TRBD1 covers 7 bases. The receptor comes from a woman aged 18-35 years in good health and CMV-seronegative. Sequencing input: PBMCs. The chain's CDR3 is CASSRGTVYGYTF. The CDR3 DNA is TGTGCCAGCAGTCGCGGGACAGTCTATGGCTACACCTTC.